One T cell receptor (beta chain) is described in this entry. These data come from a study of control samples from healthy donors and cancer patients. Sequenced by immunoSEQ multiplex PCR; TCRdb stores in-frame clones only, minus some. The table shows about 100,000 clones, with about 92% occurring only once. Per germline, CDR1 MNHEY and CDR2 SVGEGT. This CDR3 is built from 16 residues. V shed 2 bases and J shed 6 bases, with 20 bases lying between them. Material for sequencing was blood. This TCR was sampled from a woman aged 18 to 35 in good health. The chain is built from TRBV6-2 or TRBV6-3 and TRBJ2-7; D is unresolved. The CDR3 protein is CASSYGAVLRVFEQYF. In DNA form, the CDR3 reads TGTGCCAGCAGTTACGGTGCCGTTCTAAGGGTGTTCGAGCAGTACTTC.